The 17 T cell receptor beta chains in this list originate from one sample, sequenced in a study of PD-L1 blockade in urothelial cancer. Time point reported: pretreatment peripheral blood. Assay used: immunoSEQ multiplex PCR; TCRdb lists only in-frame clones, some missing. The data contain 70,000 to 95,000 clones, 89% of them singletons. Sequenced material: PBMCs, taken around atezolizumab (anti-PD-L1) treatment. These receptor sequences come from a woman of 80 years or more with urothelial cancer.

J is TRBJ1-2 and V is TRBV25-1; possibly TRBD1 for D (6 bases). V dropped 2 bases and J dropped 4 bases, with 14 bases sitting between them. This CDR3 region has 15 residues. The germline CDR1 and CDR2 sequences are MGHDK and SYGVNS. The CDR3 region is CASSETTVGAYGYTF. CDR3 bases: TGTGCCAGCAGTGAAACTACAGTGGGGGCCTATGGCTACACCTTC.

In DNA, the CDR3 is TGTGCCAGCAGTTCTATTAACTATGGCTACACCTTC. Translation gives CASSSINYGYTF. The chain employs TRBV28 and TRBJ1-2; D unclear. Deletions cut 4 bases from V and 1 base from J, with 4 bases between. The CDR3 contains 12 residues. Germline lookup yields CDR1 MDHEN and CDR2 SYDVKM.

This clone has only one observation. The chain has TRBV19 and TRBJ2-7; 7 positions match TRBD2. V was clipped by 2 bases and J by 5 bases; unmatched bases: 12. The germline V gene encodes CDR1 LNHDA and CDR2 SQIVND (reference sequence). This CDR3 region has 16 residues. CDR3 in DNA: TGTGCCAGTAGTATAAGGCGCGGGAGCGGTCGAGACGAGCAGTACTTC. It is translated as CASSIRRGSGRDEQYF. The whole variable domain, remainder taken from reference TRBV19 and TRBJ2-7, is DGGITQSPKYLFRKEGQNVTLSCEQNLNHDAMYWYRQDPGQGLRLIYYSQIVNDFQKGDIAEGYSVSREKKESFPLTVTSAQKNPTAFYLCASSIRRGSGRDEQYFGPGTRLTVT.

The CDR3 loop reads CASSPTGYTEAFF. The CDR3 DNA sequence: TGTGCCAGCAGCCCCACAGGGTACACTGAAGCTTTCTTT. This chain connects TRBV7-2 to TRBJ1-1; TRBD1 is a possible D gene (6 bases). The CDR3 consists of 13 residues. Trimming took off 5 bases at V and 3 bases at J, with 10 bases between the two ends. Germline V lookup: CDR1 SGHTA, CDR2 FQGNSA.

The chain combines TRBV15 with TRBJ1-3; D perhaps matches TRBD1 (6 bases). The CDR3 contains 16 residues. Trimming took off 1 base at V and 4 bases at J, with 14 bases between the two ends. The germline CDR1 and CDR2 sequences are LNHNV and YYDKDF (reference sequence). Here the CDR3 DNA reads TGTGCCACCAGCAGAGGAAACAGGGCTGAAGGAAACACCATATATTTT. Its translation: CATSRGNRAEGNTIYF.

The gene calls are TRBV18 and TRBJ1-1, with TRBD1 matching over 7 bases. This CDR3 region has 14 residues. The V gene end was trimmed by 5 bases and the J gene end by 4 bases; junction bases not matched to a gene: 7. The germline gives CDR1 KGHSH, CDR2 LQKENI. The CDR3 loop is CASSGGQLVTEAFF. The CDR3 DNA is TGTGCCAGCTCAGGGGGACAGCTAGTCACTGAAGCTTTCTTT.

The V call is TRBV5-1, the J call TRBJ2-3; TRBD2 is a possible D gene (5 bases). This CDR3 has 15 amino acids. CDR1 is SGHRS and CDR2 is YFSETQ in the germline V gene. V was trimmed by 0 bases and J by 4 bases, leaving 12 bases between them. The chain's CDR3 is CASSLDGKGSDTQYF. For the CDR3, the DNA is TGCGCCAGCAGCTTGGACGGGAAGGGCTCAGATACGCAGTATTTT.

The chain is built from TRBV15 and TRBJ2-7; a weak D match, TRBD2 (5 bases). V was trimmed by 3 bases and J by 7 bases, leaving 7 bases between them. The CDR3 is 11 amino acids. Germline assignment: CDR1 LNHNV and CDR2 YYDKDF (reference sequence). The CDR3 region is CATSSRREQYF. The CDR3 nucleotides read TGTGCCACCAGCAGTCGGAGGGAGCAGTACTTC.

The gene calls are TRBV30 and TRBJ1-1; D gene ambiguous. V lost 4 bases to trimming and J lost 1 base, with 7 bases between them. This CDR3 region has 12 residues. Germline CDR1 GTSNPN, CDR2 SVGIG (reference sequence). CDR3 sequence reads: CAWTVKNTEAFF. The CDR3 DNA sequence: TGTGCCTGGACAGTCAAGAACACTGAAGCTTTCTTT.

The chain recombines TRBV20-1 with TRBJ2-5; D not certain. Looked up from germline, CDR1 is DFQATT and CDR2 is SNEGSKA (reference sequence). The CDR3 runs to 11 residues. Trimming stripped 2 bases from V and 5 bases from J, with 6 bases between. CDR3 residues: CSARFLETQYF. In DNA, the CDR3 is TGCAGTGCTAGATTCCTCGAGACCCAGTACTTC.

The chain joins TRBV10-1 to TRBJ2-3; the match to TRBD2 covers 8 bases. This CDR3 region has 15 residues. CDR1 and CDR2 from the germline V gene are WNHNN and SYGVQD (reference sequence). V dropped 4 bases and J dropped 7; count of bases not matched to a gene: 10. The CDR3 region has the DNA TGCGCCAGCAGTGTTTCGGGAGGGTCACTCAATACGCAGTATTTT. Translating it yields CASSVSGGSLNTQYF.

This clone was picked up one time. This rearrangement joins TRBV5-4 to TRBJ2-1; TRBD2 matches 9 bases. CDR1 SGHNT and CDR2 YYREEE come from the germline V gene (reference sequence). There are 15 residues in the CDR3. V shed 4 bases, J shed 9 bases, and the junction held 11 bases outside the gene matches. In DNA form, the CDR3 reads TGTGCCAGCAGCCCATTTAGCGGGAGTCAAGGTGAGCAGTTCTTC. Translated, it gives CASSPFSGSQGEQFF.

The chain has TRBV10-3 and TRBJ1-1, with a tentative D call TRBD1 (6 bases). The CDR3 is 19 residues long. CDR1 and CDR2 from the germline V gene are ENHRY and SYGVKD. Deletions cut 4 bases from V and 1 base from J, with 25 bases between. The CDR3 DNA follows: TGTGCCATCAGTGTTGGGCGGTCAGGGTACAGGGTTGGGAACACTGAAGCTTTCTTT. Its translation: CAISVGRSGYRVGNTEAFF.

The chain carries TRBV20-1 and TRBJ2-7; D not certain. The CDR3 is 11 amino acids. Looked up from germline, CDR1 is DFQATT and CDR2 is SNEGSKA (reference sequence). Trimming took 4 bases from V and 4 from J, leaving 8 bases between them. The CDR3 DNA follows: TGCAGTGCTAAAAACAGTTACGAGCAGTACTTC. Translated, it gives CSAKNSYEQYF.

This rearrangement joins TRBV4-2 to TRBJ1-4, with no clear D. CDR1 and CDR2 (germline): LGHNA, YNFKEQ. The germline V and J ends were trimmed by 0 bases and 0 bases, with 8 bases remaining between them. The CDR3 runs 16 residues. In nucleotides, the CDR3 is TGTGCCAGCAGCCAAGACTACGGTTCAACTAATGAAAAACTGTTTTTT. Encoded protein: CASSQDYGSTNEKLFF.

This clone was counted between two and nine times. The chain joins TRBV19 to TRBJ2-1; TRBD1 matches at 7 bases. Germline-derived CDR1 and CDR2 are LNHDA and SQIVND (reference sequence). The CDR3 runs to 15 residues. The trim removed 7 bases at V and 6 bases at J, leaving 12 bases unmatched. CDR3 amino acids: CASKHTSSGGNEQFF. As DNA, the CDR3 is TGTGCCAGTAAGCACACATCATCAGGGGGCAATGAGCAGTTCTTC. The complete variable domain, with remaining parts taken from reference TRBV19 and TRBJ2-1, reads DGGITQSPKYLFRKEGQNVTLSCEQNLNHDAMYWYRQDPGQGLRLIYYSQIVNDFQKGDIAEGYSVSREKKESFPLTVTSAQKNPTAFYLCASKHTSSGGNEQFFGPGTRLTVL.

The chain carries TRBV29-1 and TRBJ1-3; D not resolved. V was cut by 1 base and J by 5 bases, with 15 bases left in between. The CDR3 has 15 residues. Germline V gene data show CDR1 as SQVTM and CDR2 as ANQGSEA. In DNA, the CDR3 is TGCAGCGTTGAAGGGGGTCCAGGAGGGCGAAACACCATATATTTT. It is translated as CSVEGGPGGRNTIYF.